This passage covers 14 T cell receptor beta chains from one sample sequenced in a study of cytomegalovirus exposure and HLA in healthy donors. Profiled with immunoSEQ multiplex PCR; TCRdb holds only in-frame clones, not every one. Of approximately 260,000 clones listed, 65% to 90% are singletons. Sequenced sample: PBMCs. The receptors stem from a young woman in good health and CMV-seronegative.

V gene TRBV7-2 combines with J gene TRBJ2-7; 7 nucleotides align to TRBD2. The CDR3 sequence is 16 residues long. Germline lookup yields CDR1 SGHTA and CDR2 FQGNSA. V shed 6 bases, J shed 0 bases, and the junction held 11 bases outside the gene matches. Here the CDR3 DNA reads TGTGCCAGCAGTTTGACATCGGCTAGCGGCTCCTACGAGCAGTACTTC. It is translated as CASSLTSASGSYEQYF.

This clone was detected only a few times. The chain uses TRBV7-9 and TRBJ2-2; possible D gene TRBD2, 6 bases. CDR3 size: 15 residues. Deletions cut 7 bases from V and 5 bases from J, with 17 bases between. Germline assignment: CDR1 SEHNR and CDR2 FQNEAQ (reference sequence). CDR3 in DNA: TGTGCCAGCATCCCCGGGACTGACGGAACCGGGGAGCTGTTTTTT. This sequence encodes CASIPGTDGTGELFF.

CDR3 sequence (DNA): TGTGCCTGCCCCGTGACAGGGAGAAGGCCCCTCCACTTT. Residues: CACPVTGRRPLHF. The chain has TRBV28 and TRBJ1-6; TRBD1 agrees at 7 bases. In germline, CDR1 is MDHEN, CDR2 SYDVKM. Germline trimming cut 11 bases from V and 13 bases from J; bases unmatched to any gene: 14. There are 13 residues in the CDR3.

The chain has TRBV6-5 and TRBJ2-5; D is undetermined. Germline V gives CDR1 MNHEY, CDR2 SVGAGI. The ends were cut back, 0 bases at V and 4 bases at J, with 15 bases in the middle. The CDR3 runs 16 residues. The CDR3 sequence is CASSYSSSLPVETQYF. The CDR3 DNA is TGTGCCAGCAGTTACTCGAGTTCCCTGCCGGTAGAGACCCAGTACTTC.

The chain recombines TRBV5-4 with TRBJ2-5; D is perhaps TRBD1 (8 bases). The CDR3 is made up of 15 amino acids. CDR1 is SGHNT and CDR2 is YYREEE in the germline V gene (reference sequence). V was pared by 3 bases and J by 2 bases, with 14 bases between. CDR3 sequence: CASSSQGGVQETQYF. The DNA of the CDR3 is TGTGCCAGCAGCTCACAGGGGGGGGTGCAAGAGACCCAGTACTTC.

The chain links TRBV2 to TRBJ1-2; a weak D match, TRBD1 (6 bases). CDR3 length: 12 residues. V lost 6 bases and J lost 6, with 11 bases in between. Germline CDR1 SNHLY, CDR2 FYNNEI. The CDR3: CASRQGRDGYTF. The CDR3, as DNA: TGTGCCAGCAGACAGGGTAGGGATGGCTACACCTTC.

Only a few counts were recorded for this clone. The J gene is TRBJ2-7, the V gene TRBV2; a weak D match, TRBD2 (5 bases). Germline V gives CDR1 SNHLY, CDR2 FYNNEI. This CDR3 is built from 14 residues. Trimming pared 4 bases from V and 3 bases from J, leaving 13 bases between. CDR3 loop: CASSGGIGVYEQYF. CDR3 nucleotide sequence: TGTGCCAGCAGTGGAGGTATCGGGGTCTACGAGCAGTACTTC.

This clone was observed a single time. This sequence joins TRBV18 and TRBJ2-3, with TRBD2 matching over 9 bases. V shed 2 bases and J 1 base; nucleotides not matched to a gene: 4. Per germline, CDR1 KGHSH and CDR2 LQKENI. The CDR3 extends over 16 amino acids. The CDR3: CASSPTQRGGTDTQYF. The CDR3 region has the DNA TGTGCCAGCTCACCAACGCAGCGGGGGGGCACAGATACGCAGTATTTT.

The J gene is TRBJ2-5, the V gene TRBV14; TRBD2 matches at 9 bases. CDR1 and CDR2 from the germline V gene are SGHDN and FVKESK. The CDR3 runs 17 residues. Trimming cost V 2 bases and J 3 bases; bases outside gene matches: 10. CDR3 in amino acids: CASSQFSTAGGKETQYF. In DNA, the CDR3 is TGTGCCAGCAGCCAATTCTCAACAGCGGGAGGAAAAGAGACCCAGTACTTC.

The chain employs TRBV29-1 and TRBJ2-3, with 8 nucleotides matching TRBD2. The CDR3 has 16 amino acids. In germline, CDR1 is SQVTM, CDR2 ANQGSEA. The V gene end was trimmed by 4 bases and the J gene end by 1 base; junction bases not matched to a gene: 10. The CDR3 spells CSVVGVRSGGTDTQYF. The DNA of the CDR3 is TGCAGCGTTGTAGGGGTACGTAGCGGGGGCACAGATACGCAGTATTTT.

This chain connects TRBV5-1 to TRBJ2-3; the D gene is possibly TRBD1 (6 bases). Between the trimmed V and J ends, which lost 0 bases and 0 bases, there was a span of 11 bases. This CDR3 is built from 16 residues. Germline V gene data show CDR1 as SGHRS and CDR2 as YFSETQ. CDR3 DNA sequence: TGCGCCAGCAGCTTGGTGCAGGGGCCTAGCACAGATACGCAGTATTTT. The encoded protein is CASSLVQGPSTDTQYF.

The chain couples TRBV29-1 to TRBJ2-7; D not resolved. The CDR3 has 12 residues. The germline gives CDR1 SQVTM, CDR2 ANQGSEA. Trimming shortened V by 3 bases and J by 0 bases, and 6 bases separated the two germline ends. In DNA form, the CDR3 reads TGCAGCGTTGACGATAGCTCCTACGAGCAGTACTTC. Translation gives CSVDDSSYEQYF.

V gene TRBV4-1 combines with J gene TRBJ2-7; D is possibly TRBD2 (6 bases). V was clipped by 5 bases and J by 2 bases, with 16 bases between them. Germline CDR1 is MGHRA and CDR2 is YSYEKL. CDR3 length: 15 amino acids. CDR3 DNA sequence: TGCGCCAGCAGCAACGGGGGAGCTGCTACCTACGAGCAGTACTTC. Translating gives CASSNGGAATYEQYF.

V gene TRBV28 combines with J gene TRBJ2-7; TRBD2 aligns across 8 bases. V trimming: 6 bases; J trimming: 1 base; junction bases outside the gene matches: 11. The CDR3 runs 16 residues. Germline assignment: CDR1 MDHEN and CDR2 SYDVKM. Here the CDR3 DNA reads TGTGCCAGCAGGAGATTCGGGGGGGTTAGGTCCTACGAGCAGTACTTC. Its translation: CASRRFGGVRSYEQYF.